These 17 T cell receptor beta chains share one sample of origin, sequenced in a study of CD8 T cells in ankylosing spondylitis (dated by TCRdb to 2017 to 2019). Summary of the overall study and its limitations: Blood from ankylosing spondylitis patients appeared to be characterized by a TCR beta motif composed of about eight highly homologous amino acid variants.

Library method: 5' RACE. Instrument used: Illumina HiSeq 2500. Starting from the raw public reads, TCRdb applied fastp trimming at Q25, assembled clones with MiXCR and retained in-frame beta chains. Every distinct CDR3 protein forms one entry, paired with its most common genes and DNA. The sample table holds some 400,000 distinct CDR3 sequences, of which about 22% were seen once. 15% to 20% of the sample comes from the top ten. Antigen specificity for these receptors is unknown. The sample taken for sequencing was blood, either unsorted or a sorted T cell fraction (not recorded which). The receptors originated from a male donor with ankylosing spondylitis.

The rearrangement uses TRBV5-1 and TRBJ2-5; TRBD2 aligns across 8 bases. Trimming cost V 4 bases and J 4 bases; bases outside gene matches: 9. The length of the CDR3 is 15 residues. Looked up from germline, CDR1 is SGHRS and CDR2 is YFSETQ. The CDR3: CASSQGLEKRETQYF. For the CDR3, the DNA is TGCGCCAGCAGCCAGGGACTAGAAAAACGAGAGACCCAGTACTTC.

The J gene is TRBJ1-1, the V gene TRBV6-1, with 7 positions matching TRBD1. CDR3 size: 15 residues. CDR1 is MNHNS and CDR2 is SASEGT in the germline V gene. The V gene end was trimmed by 4 bases and the J gene end by 3 bases; junction bases not matched to a gene: 8. Written as DNA, the CDR3 is TGTGCCAGCAGTGCCCGACAGGGTTGGGACACTGAAGCTTTCTTT. Amino acid sequence: CASSARQGWDTEAFF.

This clonotype came up a few times. V usage is TRBV20-1 and J usage is TRBJ1-6; 7 bases are a match to TRBD1. The V gene's germline CDR1 is DFQATT and CDR2 SNEGSKA (reference sequence). The trim removed 7 bases at V and 5 bases at J, leaving 8 bases unmatched. The CDR3 length is 14 residues. The CDR3, as DNA: TGCAGTGGACAGGGCCTCCGTAATAATTCACCCCTCCACTTT. The encoded protein is CSGQGLRNNSPLHF.

This clonotype was recorded a few times. The J gene is TRBJ2-7, the V gene TRBV6-6; 11 bases agree with TRBD1. The V segment lost 8 bases and the J segment 6 bases; nucleotides outside the gene matches: 6. There are 13 residues in the CDR3. Germline V gives CDR1 MNHNY, CDR2 SVGAGI (reference sequence). The CDR3 coding sequence is TGTGCCAGCCGTGGGACAGGGGGAGTCGAGCAGTACTTC. Protein: CASRGTGGVEQYF.

V gene TRBV7-9 combines with J gene TRBJ2-7; TRBD2 might be the D (6 bases). V dropped 1 base and J dropped 3 bases, with 13 bases sitting between them. CDR3 length equals 15 residues. Germline loops: CDR1 SEHNR, CDR2 FQNEAQ (reference sequence). The CDR3 reads CASSLVGGRNYEQYF. Written as DNA, the CDR3 is TGTGCCAGCAGCTTAGTCGGGGGACGGAACTACGAGCAGTACTTC.

This chain connects TRBV5-1 to TRBJ1-4; 7 bases match TRBD1. The CDR3 length is 15 residues. Looked up from germline, CDR1 is SGHRS and CDR2 is YFSETQ. With V trimmed by 2 bases and J by 6 bases, 7 bases remained unmatched. The CDR3 sequence is CASSLSGTEDEKLFF. The CDR3 DNA reads TGCGCCAGCAGCTTATCCGGGACAGAGGATGAAAAACTGTTTTTT.

For the CDR3, the DNA is TGTGCCAGCAGTGGTTCCAGGGGACAAGAGACCCAGTACTTC. Translation gives CASSGSRGQETQYF. The rearrangement joins TRBV6-1 to TRBJ2-5; maybe TRBD1 (6 bases). The CDR3 spans 14 residues. Per germline, CDR1 MNHNS and CDR2 SASEGT. The germline V and J ends were trimmed by 4 bases and 2 bases, with 11 bases remaining between them.

This rearrangement joins TRBV4-2 to TRBJ2-2; TRBD1 is a possible D gene (5 bases). Germline V gene data show CDR1 as LGHNA and CDR2 as YNFKEQ. CDR3 length: 17 amino acids. With 0 bases removed from V and 6 bases from J, the gap between germline ends came to 17 bases. CDR3 DNA sequence: TGTGCCAGCAGCCAAGACGCGGCAGGGATGTTCGCCGGGGAGCTGTTTTTT. This sequence encodes CASSQDAAGMFAGELFF.

The chain employs TRBV6-5 and TRBJ2-5, with 7 bases lining up with TRBD1. From germline, CDR1 is MNHEY and CDR2 SVGAGI. The CDR3 totals 14 residues. With V trimmed by 4 bases and J by 5 bases, 7 bases remained unmatched. This chain's CDR3 is CASSSDRVQETQYF. CDR3 DNA: TGTGCCAGCAGTTCCGACAGGGTCCAGGAGACCCAGTACTTC.

The chain's CDR3 is CASSFKISGANVLTF. DNA of the CDR3: TGTGCCAGCAGCTTTAAGATTTCTGGGGCCAACGTCCTGACTTTC. The chain links TRBV7-9 to TRBJ2-6; D is ambiguous. This CDR3 has 15 amino acids. Germline CDR1 reads SEHNR; CDR2 reads FQNEAQ (reference sequence). The germline V and J ends were trimmed by 3 bases and 1 base, with 7 bases remaining between them.

The chain carries TRBV24-1 and TRBJ1-1, with no clear D. CDR1 and CDR2 (germline): KGHDR, SFDVKD. The CDR3 extends over 15 amino acids. V dropped 4 bases and J dropped 1 base, with 12 bases sitting between them. The CDR3 protein is CATSDLTYKNTEAFF. CDR3 sequence (DNA): TGTGCCACCAGTGACCTGACTTATAAGAACACTGAAGCTTTCTTT.

This clonotype occurred a few times. J is TRBJ1-3 and V is TRBV7-2; no clear D gene. V was trimmed by 0 bases and J by 2 bases, leaving 5 bases between them. Germline CDR1 reads SGHTA; CDR2 reads FQGNSA. This CDR3 has 14 residues. The CDR3 protein is CASSLAPAGNTIYF. The CDR3 DNA reads TGTGCCAGCAGCTTAGCTCCGGCTGGAAACACCATATATTTT.

This sequence joins TRBV27 and TRBJ2-3; D is perhaps TRBD1 (5 bases). The V gene lost 9 bases and the J gene lost 1 base, with 14 bases spanning the gap. The length of the CDR3 is 14 residues. The V gene's germline CDR1 is MNHEY and CDR2 SMNVEV (reference sequence). For the CDR3, the DNA is TGTGCCAGAAGGGATAGACAGTGCACAGATACGCAGTATTTT. Amino acids: CARRDRQCTDTQYF.

The chain employs TRBV5-1 and TRBJ2-3; 10 bases fit TRBD2. CDR3 size: 19 residues. J lost 1 base, V lost 0 bases, and 11 bases had no gene match. The germline CDR1 and CDR2 sequences are SGHRS and YFSETQ. In DNA, the CDR3 is TGCGCCAGCAGCTTGGCCAGAAAGCGGGAGGGCCGCGGCACAGATACGCAGTATTTT. This encodes CASSLARKREGRGTDTQYF.

This clonotype was detected many times. J is TRBJ2-7 and V is TRBV7-3, with D unclear. CDR3 length equals 13 residues. Trimming pared 6 bases from V and 4 bases from J, leaving 13 bases between. Germline CDR1 and CDR2: SGHTA and FQGTGA. The CDR3 loop is CASSSDRGYEQYF. In DNA, the CDR3 is TGTGCCAGCAGTTCCGACCGTGGGTACGAGCAGTACTTC.

This clonotype was counted a few times. The V and J genes are TRBV25-1 and TRBJ2-7; 8 bases match TRBD2. Losses at the gene ends were 2 bases for V and 3 bases for J; bases not matched to a gene: 6. The CDR3 contains 15 residues. The germline V gene has CDR1 MGHDK and CDR2 SYGVNS. This CDR3 reads CASSEGVAGSYEQYF. CDR3 sequence (DNA): TGTGCCAGCAGTGAAGGGGTAGCGGGAAGCTACGAGCAGTACTTC.

The sample holds many counts of this clonotype. The rearrangement links TRBV6-6 to TRBJ2-7; possibly TRBD2 for D (6 bases). Per the germline V gene, CDR1 is MNHNY and CDR2 is SVGAGI (reference sequence). V dropped 2 bases and J dropped 5 bases, with 10 bases sitting between them. The CDR3 covers 13 residues. CDR3: CASSYRRADEQYF. The CDR3 DNA reads as TGTGCCAGCAGTTACAGGAGGGCAGACGAGCAGTACTTC.